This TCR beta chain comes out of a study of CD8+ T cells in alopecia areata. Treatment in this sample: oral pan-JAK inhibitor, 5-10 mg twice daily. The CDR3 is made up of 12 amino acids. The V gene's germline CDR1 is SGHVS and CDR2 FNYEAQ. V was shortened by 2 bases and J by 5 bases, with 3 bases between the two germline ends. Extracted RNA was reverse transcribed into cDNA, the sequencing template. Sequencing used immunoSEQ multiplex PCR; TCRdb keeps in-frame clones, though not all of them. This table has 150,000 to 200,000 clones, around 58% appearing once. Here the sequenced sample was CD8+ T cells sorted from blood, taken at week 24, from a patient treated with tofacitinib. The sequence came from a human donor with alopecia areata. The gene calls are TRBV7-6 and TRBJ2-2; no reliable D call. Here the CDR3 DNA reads TGTGCCAGCAGCTTAAATACCGGGGAGCTGTTTTTT. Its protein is CASSLNTGELFF.